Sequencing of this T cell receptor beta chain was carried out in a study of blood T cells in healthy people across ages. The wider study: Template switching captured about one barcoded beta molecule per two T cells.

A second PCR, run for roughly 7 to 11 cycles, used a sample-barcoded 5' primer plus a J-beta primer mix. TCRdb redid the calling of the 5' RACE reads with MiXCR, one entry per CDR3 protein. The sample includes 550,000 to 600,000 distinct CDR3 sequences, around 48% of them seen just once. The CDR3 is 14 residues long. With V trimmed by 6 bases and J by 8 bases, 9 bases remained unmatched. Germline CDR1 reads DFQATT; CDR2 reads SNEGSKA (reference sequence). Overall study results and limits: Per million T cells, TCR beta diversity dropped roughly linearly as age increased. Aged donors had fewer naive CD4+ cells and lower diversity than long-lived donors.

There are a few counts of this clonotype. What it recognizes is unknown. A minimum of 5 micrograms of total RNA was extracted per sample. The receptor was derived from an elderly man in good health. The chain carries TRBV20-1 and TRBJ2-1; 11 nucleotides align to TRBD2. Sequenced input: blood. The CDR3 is CSAATSGSRHEQFF. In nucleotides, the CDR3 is TGCAGTGCCGCAACTAGCGGGAGTAGGCATGAGCAGTTCTTC.